This T cell receptor (beta chain) was sequenced during a study of identical twins. General study findings and limits: Within cord blood, abundant beta clonotypes carried fewer insertions, but memory repertoires showed no such trend.

The CDR3 is 14 residues long. Germline V gives CDR1 MNHNY, CDR2 SVGAGI (reference sequence). MiXCR, applied by TCRdb to the 5' RACE reads, yields one record per CDR3 protein. The table has around 1.7 million distinct CDR3 sequences, less than 40% seen once. As concerns this clonotype: What it binds is not known. Relative to the germline gene, one junction end is altered; a read error may explain this.

V and J are TRBV6-6 and TRBJ1-6; 7 positions match TRBD1. The source is a newborn girl in good health. Sequencing used cord blood. CDR3 sequence reads: CASSSTGANSPPHF. The CDR3 coding sequence is TGTGCCAGCAGTTCCACAGGGGCCAATTCACCCCCCCACTTT.